The 21 T cell receptor beta chains reported below all come from one sample, sequenced in a study of PD-1 blockade in classical Hodgkin lymphoma (dated by TCRdb to 2018 to 2021). The time point label on this specimen signifies: newly diagnosed, previously untreated cHL patient sample. The library was produced with the immunoSEQ multiplex PCR assay. TCRdb's version of the immuneACCESS table is confined to in-frame rearrangements and falls short of the full clone set. An unresolved V gene accounts for under half of the shortfall where checked; the remainder is of unknown origin. The sample table lists more than 15,000 clones, 75% to 90% of them with a count of one. The ten largest clones represent less than 4% of the sample. Sequencing was done on a sample of peripheral blood mononuclear cells (PBMCs). These receptor sequences come from a human donor with classical Hodgkin lymphoma.

CDR3 loop: CASSGMGRAELSSGANVLTF. The CDR3 DNA sequence: TGCGCCAGCAGCGGAATGGGTCGGGCAGAATTGTCCTCTGGGGCCAACGTCCTGACTTTC. The V and J genes are TRBV5-1 and TRBJ2-6; D call uncertain. This CDR3 spans 20 amino acids. Trimming left V 4 bases short and J 0 bases short, with 23 bases between. Germline V lookup: CDR1 SGHRS, CDR2 YFSETQ.

Judged by abundance, this clone is large. The chain recombines TRBV27 with TRBJ2-7; 14 positions match TRBD2. Germline lookup yields CDR1 MNHEY and CDR2 SMNVEV (reference sequence). The ends lost 3 bases at V and 5 bases at J; junction bases unmatched: 9. This CDR3 comprises 17 residues. The CDR3 protein is CASSFRLAGGLVDEQYF. CDR3 sequence (DNA): TGTGCCAGCAGTTTCCGACTAGCGGGAGGGCTGGTGGACGAGCAGTACTTC.

The chain carries TRBV21-1 and TRBJ2-3. TRBV21-1 is designated a pseudogene. This CDR3 region has 15 residues. The CDR3 DNA follows: TGTGCCAGCAGCAAACAAGGAGGGGGGACAGATACGCAGTATTTT. It specifies CASSKQGGGTDTQYF.

The V and J genes are TRBV10-2 and TRBJ2-1; TRBD2 agrees at 8 bases. The CDR3 runs to 14 residues. Germline CDR1 WSHSY, CDR2 SAAADI. V gave up 6 bases and J gave up 9 bases; unmatched junction bases: 10. In nucleotides, the CDR3 is TGCGCCAGCAGCCAATCAGCGGGAGCTCCTGAGCAGTTCTTC. It encodes CASSQSAGAPEQFF.

In its sample, this clone was seen once. The chain links TRBV7-2 to TRBJ2-1, with 10 bases identical to TRBD2. Germline V CDR1 and CDR2: SGHTA, FQGNSA. Unmatched junction bases numbered 8, after V lost 3 bases and J lost 9 bases. The CDR3 totals 15 residues. The CDR3 region has the DNA TGTGCCAGCAGCTTTTCTCCGGGACTAGCGATTGAGCAGTTCTTC. Its protein is CASSFSPGLAIEQFF.

The CDR3 loop reads CASRRRGQRKNIQYF. In DNA, the CDR3 is TGTGCAAGTCGCCGCCGCGGGCAGCGCAAAAACATTCAGTACTTC. The rearrangement links TRBV12-2 to TRBJ2-4; the table's D gene call, TRBD2, was not cross checked with the DNA. TRBV12-2 is given as a pseudogene. This CDR3 comprises 15 residues.

A single count supports this clone. The V call is TRBV7-2, the J call TRBJ2-7, with D tentatively TRBD2 (6 bases). CDR3 size: 16 residues. Deletions cut 5 bases from V and 6 bases from J, with 23 bases between. CDR1 and CDR2 from the germline V gene are SGHTA and FQGNSA. CDR3 nucleotides: TGTGCCAGCAGCCCCCAGACCACTAGCTGGCCTTCCGAGCAGTACTTC. It is translated as CASSPQTTSWPSEQYF. Based on the CDR3 plus reference TRBV7-2 and TRBJ2-7, the full variable domain is GAGVSQSPSNKVTEKGKDVELRCDPISGHTALYWYRQSLGQGLEFLIYFQGNSAPDKSGLPSDRFSAERTGGSVSTLTIQRTQQEDSAVYLCASSPQTTSWPSEQYFGPGTRLTVT.

The V and J genes are TRBV4-2 and TRBJ1-2; possibly TRBD1 for D (6 bases). The germline V and J ends were trimmed by 5 bases and 5 bases, with 12 bases remaining between them. Per germline, CDR1 LGHNA and CDR2 YNFKEQ. CDR3 length: 13 residues. The CDR3 region is CASSTQGPYGYTF. The CDR3 DNA follows: TGTGCCAGCAGCACCCAGGGGCCTTATGGCTACACCTTC.

V gene TRBV9 combines with J gene TRBJ2-7; possible D gene TRBD2, 6 bases. Trimming removed 2 bases at V and 0 bases at J, with 12 bases between. From germline, CDR1 is SGDLS and CDR2 YYNGEE. The CDR3 consists of 15 residues. CDR3 amino acids: CASSVDSGHSYEQYF. The CDR3 bases are TGTGCCAGCAGCGTGGATAGCGGACACTCCTACGAGCAGTACTTC.

The DNA for the CDR3 is TGTGCCAGTAGGGCGGGAGAGTGGGCAGATACGCAGTATTTT. Protein product: CASRAGEWADTQYF. The genes are TRBV19 and TRBJ2-3; 7 bases map to TRBD2. Unmatched junction bases numbered 7, after V lost 6 bases and J lost 4 bases. The CDR3 contains 14 residues. Germline V gene lookup returns CDR1 LNHDA and CDR2 SQIVND (reference sequence). Supplemented by reference TRBV19 and TRBJ2-3, the full variable domain reads DGGITQSPKYLFRKEGQNVTLSCEQNLNHDAMYWYRQDPGQGLRLIYYSQIVNDFQKGDIAEGYSVSREKKESFPLTVTSAQKNPTAFYLCASRAGEWADTQYFGPGTRLTVL.

The rearrangement links TRBV5-1 to TRBJ1-2; D is unresolved. Trimming took 0 bases from V and 3 from J, leaving 12 bases between them. This CDR3 is built from 15 residues. Germline CDR1 reads SGHRS; CDR2 reads YFSETQ. CDR3 coding DNA: TGCGCCAGCAGCTTGGAGGGTATAGGAGACTATGGCTACACCTTC. Its translation is CASSLEGIGDYGYTF.

The chain links TRBV19 to TRBJ1-5, with unresolved D. V was shortened by 3 bases and J by 4 bases, with 4 bases between the two germline ends. The germline V gene encodes CDR1 LNHDA and CDR2 SQIVND (reference sequence). There are 12 residues in the CDR3. The CDR3 nucleotides are TGTGCCAGTAGTATCGGAAATCAGCCCCAGCATTTT. This codes for CASSIGNQPQHF.

The CDR3 DNA sequence: TGTGCCAGTAGTATAGATCTGCCGATCTCTGGGGCCAACGTCCTGACTTTC. This translates into CASSIDLPISGANVLTF. The chain recombines TRBV19 with TRBJ2-6; D is undetermined. V lost 0 bases, J lost 0 bases, and 9 bases lay in between. The CDR3 extends over 17 amino acids. In germline, CDR1 is LNHDA, CDR2 SQIVND (reference sequence).

The genes are TRBV28 and TRBJ2-7, with D perhaps TRBD1 (6 bases). The CDR3 runs to 14 residues. The V and J ends lost 5 bases and 3 bases respectively, with 14 bases between them. In germline, CDR1 is MDHEN, CDR2 SYDVKM. The CDR3 DNA sequence: TGTGCCAGCAGTCCGGGACATCGGAGCTACGAGCAGTACTTC. Translation: CASSPGHRSYEQYF.

The chain has TRBV7-8 and TRBJ2-7, with 8 bases that match TRBD2. This CDR3 is 16 amino acids long. Trimming took 2 bases from V and 3 from J; bases not matched to a gene: 9. CDR1 is SGHVS and CDR2 is FQNEAQ in the germline V gene. Written as DNA, the CDR3 is TGTGCCAGCAGCTTACTAGACCAGCGGGAGATCTACGAGCAGTACTTC. This sequence encodes CASSLLDQREIYEQYF.

V and J are TRBV27 and TRBJ2-6; a possible D gene is TRBD2 (6 bases). CDR3 length: 16 amino acids. The V end was cut by 6 bases, the J end by 3 bases, with 15 bases between. Per germline, CDR1 MNHEY and CDR2 SMNVEV (reference sequence). The CDR3 DNA is TGTGCCAGCAGCACTAGCTATTTCTTTGGGGCCAACGTCCTGACTTTC. Its translation is CASSTSYFFGANVLTF. Combining the CDR3 with reference TRBV27 and TRBJ2-6 gives the whole variable domain EAQVTQNPRYLITVTGKKLTVTCSQNMNHEYMSWYRQDPGLGLRQIYYSMNVEVTDKGDVPEGYKVSRKEKRNFPLILESPSPNQTSLYFCASSTSYFFGANVLTFGAGSRLTVL.

This clone has only a few counts. The chain couples TRBV4-3 to TRBJ2-3, with 14 bases fitting TRBD2. The CDR3 is 16 amino acids. The V gene's germline CDR1 is LGHNA and CDR2 YSLEER. J was trimmed by 6 bases and V by 1 base; bases with no gene match: 3. The CDR3 DNA is TGCGCCAGCAGCCAAGGACTAGCGGGAGGGGGGGATACGCAGTATTTT. Amino acids: CASSQGLAGGGDTQYF.

V gene TRBV6-1 combines with J gene TRBJ1-2; a possible D gene is TRBD1 (5 bases). The V gene lost 5 bases and the J gene lost 0 bases, with 13 bases spanning the gap. Per germline, CDR1 MNHNS and CDR2 SASEGT. The CDR3 loop spans 15 amino acids. The CDR3 spells CASSNVQGSNYGYTF. In DNA form, the CDR3 reads TGTGCCAGCAGTAATGTCCAGGGCTCTAACTATGGCTACACCTTC.

The chain carries TRBV29-1 and TRBJ1-2, with unresolved D. The CDR3 consists of 14 residues. With 0 bases removed from V and 7 bases from J, the gap between germline ends came to 15 bases. Per the germline V gene, CDR1 is SQVTM and CDR2 is ANQGSEA. The CDR3 nucleotides are TGCAGCGTTGAAGAGAAGATTGGGTTGGGTGGCTACACCTTC. This gives the protein CSVEEKIGLGGYTF.

J is TRBJ2-1 and V is TRBV7-2; D perhaps matches TRBD2 (5 bases). The germline gives CDR1 SGHTA, CDR2 FQGNSA. Trimming took 1 base from V and 4 from J, leaving 14 bases between them. The CDR3 totals 16 residues. The CDR3 reads CASSLGRQRRYNEQFF. DNA for the CDR3: TGTGCCAGCAGCTTAGGTCGCCAGCGGAGGTACAATGAGCAGTTCTTC.

This chain connects TRBV15 to TRBJ2-1, with unresolved D. In germline, CDR1 is LNHNV, CDR2 YYDKDF (reference sequence). This CDR3 has 17 amino acids. The V and J ends lost 0 bases and 0 bases respectively, with 12 bases between them. CDR3 loop: CATSREGPPSSYNEQFF. CDR3 sequence (DNA): TGTGCCACCAGCAGAGAAGGGCCGCCGAGCTCCTACAATGAGCAGTTCTTC.